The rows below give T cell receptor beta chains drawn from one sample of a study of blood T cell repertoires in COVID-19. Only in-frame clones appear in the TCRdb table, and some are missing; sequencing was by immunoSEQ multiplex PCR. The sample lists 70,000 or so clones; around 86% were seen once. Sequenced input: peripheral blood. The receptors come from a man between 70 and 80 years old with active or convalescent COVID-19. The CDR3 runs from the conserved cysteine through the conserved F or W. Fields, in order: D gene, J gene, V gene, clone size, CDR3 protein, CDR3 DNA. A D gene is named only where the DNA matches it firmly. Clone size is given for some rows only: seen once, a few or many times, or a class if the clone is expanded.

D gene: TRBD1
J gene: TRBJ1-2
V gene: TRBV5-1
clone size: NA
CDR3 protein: CASSQDRVHGYTF
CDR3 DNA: TGCGCCAGCAGTCAAGACAGGGTCCATGGCTACACCTTC

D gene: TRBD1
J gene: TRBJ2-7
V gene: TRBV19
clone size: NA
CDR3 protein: CASSRRDRGEQYF
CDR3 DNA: TGTGCCAGTAGTCGCCGGGACAGAGGGGAGCAGTACTTC

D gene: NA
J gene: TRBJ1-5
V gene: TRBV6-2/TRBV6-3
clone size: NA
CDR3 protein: CASSATTDSNQPQHF
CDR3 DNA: TGTGCCAGCAGTGCAACGACAGATAGCAATCAGCCCCAGCATTTT

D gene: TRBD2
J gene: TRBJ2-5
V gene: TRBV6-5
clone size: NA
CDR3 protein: CASSLAGKWETQYF
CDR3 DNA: TGTGCCAGCAGTCTAGCGGGAAAGTGGGAGACCCAGTACTTC

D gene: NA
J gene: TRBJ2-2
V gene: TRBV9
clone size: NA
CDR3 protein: CASSDLVTFTNTGELFF
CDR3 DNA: TGTGCCAGCAGCGACTTGGTGACTTTCACGAACACCGGGGAGCTGTTTTTT

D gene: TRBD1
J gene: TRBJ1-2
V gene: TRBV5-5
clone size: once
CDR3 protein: CASRWTRDSYGYTF
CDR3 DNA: TGTGCCAGCAGATGGACCCGGGACAGCTATGGCTACACCTTC

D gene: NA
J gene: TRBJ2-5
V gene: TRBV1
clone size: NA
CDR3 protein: CTRIEGGLAGETQYF
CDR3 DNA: TGCACCAGGATAGAGGGTGGACTAGCGGGAGAGACCCAGTACTTC

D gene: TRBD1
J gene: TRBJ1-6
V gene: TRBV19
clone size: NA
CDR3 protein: CASSGSDRSSYNSPLHF
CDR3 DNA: TGTGCCAGTAGTGGGTCGGACAGGAGCTCCTATAATTCACCCCTCCACTTT

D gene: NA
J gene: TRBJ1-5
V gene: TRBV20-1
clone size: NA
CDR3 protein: CSASLAREVSKDQPQHF
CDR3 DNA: TGCAGTGCTAGTTTGGCCAGGGAGGTGAGCAAGGATCAGCCCCAGCATTTT

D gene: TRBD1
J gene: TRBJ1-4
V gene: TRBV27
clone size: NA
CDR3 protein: CASIQVGQGRAKGEKLFF
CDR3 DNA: TGTGCCAGCATTCAAGTGGGACAGGGGAGAGCTAAGGGTGAAAAACTGTTTTTT

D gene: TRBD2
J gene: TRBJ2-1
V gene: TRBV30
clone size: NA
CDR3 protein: CAWSEWDLAGGVWDEQFF
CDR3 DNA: TGTGCCTGGAGTGAATGGGACCTAGCGGGAGGGGTGTGGGATGAGCAGTTCTTC

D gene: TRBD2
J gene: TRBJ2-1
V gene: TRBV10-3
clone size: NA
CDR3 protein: CATQLAGVRHEQFF
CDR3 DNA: TGTGCCACCCAACTAGCGGGAGTCAGGCATGAGCAGTTCTTC

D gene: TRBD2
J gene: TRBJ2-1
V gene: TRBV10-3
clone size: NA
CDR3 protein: CANHGLAQYNEQFF
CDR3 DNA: TGTGCCAACCACGGACTAGCGCAATACAATGAGCAGTTCTTC

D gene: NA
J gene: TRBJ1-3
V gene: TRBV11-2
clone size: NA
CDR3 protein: CASSFGLGGNTIYF
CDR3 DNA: TGTGCCAGCAGCTTCGGACTCGGTGGAAACACCATATATTTT

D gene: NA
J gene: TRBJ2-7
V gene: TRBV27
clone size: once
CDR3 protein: CASRRGRQSYEQYF
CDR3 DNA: TGTGCCAGTCGGAGGGGGCGCCAATCCTACGAGCAGTACTTC

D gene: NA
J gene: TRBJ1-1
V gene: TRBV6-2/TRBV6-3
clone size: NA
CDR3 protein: CASSYTDRGTEAFF
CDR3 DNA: TGTGCCAGCAGTTACACTGACCGGGGGACTGAAGCTTTCTTT

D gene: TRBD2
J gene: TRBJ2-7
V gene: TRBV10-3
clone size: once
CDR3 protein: CAISVGVAGGDEQYF
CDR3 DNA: TGTGCCATCAGTGTAGGAGTAGCGGGAGGGGACGAGCAGTACTTC

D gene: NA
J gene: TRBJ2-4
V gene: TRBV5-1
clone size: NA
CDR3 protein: CASSSLAGGAKNIQYF
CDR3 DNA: TGCGCCAGCAGCTCACTGGCGGGCGGGGCGAAAAACATTCAGTACTTC

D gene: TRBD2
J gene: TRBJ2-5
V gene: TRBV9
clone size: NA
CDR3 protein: CASSPIAGGGETQYF
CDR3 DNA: TGTGCCAGCAGCCCAATAGCGGGAGGGGGTGAGACCCAGTACTTC

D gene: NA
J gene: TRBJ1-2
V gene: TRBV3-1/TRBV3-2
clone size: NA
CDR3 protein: CASSQRGASYGYTF
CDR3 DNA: TGTGCCAGCAGCCAACGGGGGGCTTCCTATGGCTACACCTTC

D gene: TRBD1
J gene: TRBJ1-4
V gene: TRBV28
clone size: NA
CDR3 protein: CASSSGQGGGEKLFF
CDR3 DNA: TGTGCCAGCAGTTCGGGACAGGGAGGAGGTGAAAAACTGTTTTTT

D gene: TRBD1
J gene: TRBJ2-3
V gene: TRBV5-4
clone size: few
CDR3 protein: CASSLGQGGADTQYF
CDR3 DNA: TGTGCCAGCAGCTTGGGACAGGGTGGCGCAGATACGCAGTATTTT

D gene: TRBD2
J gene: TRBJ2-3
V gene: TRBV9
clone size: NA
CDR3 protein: CASSLEPWTSGSTDTQYF
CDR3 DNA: TGTGCCAGCAGCCTAGAACCGTGGACTAGCGGGAGCACAGATACGCAGTATTTT

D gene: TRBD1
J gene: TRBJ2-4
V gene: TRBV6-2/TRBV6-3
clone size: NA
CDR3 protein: CASSSAGGEGDIQYF
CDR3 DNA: TGTGCCAGCAGTTCCGCAGGGGGCGAAGGAGACATTCAGTACTTC

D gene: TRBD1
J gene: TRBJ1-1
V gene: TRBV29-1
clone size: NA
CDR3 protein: CSAGDRVNTEAFF
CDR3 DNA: TGCAGCGCGGGAGACAGGGTGAACACTGAAGCTTTCTTT

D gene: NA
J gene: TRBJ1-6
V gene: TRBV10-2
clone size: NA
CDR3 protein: CASSESRGGNSPLHF
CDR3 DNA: TGCGCCAGCAGTGAGTCGCGGGGCGGTAATTCACCCCTCCACTTT

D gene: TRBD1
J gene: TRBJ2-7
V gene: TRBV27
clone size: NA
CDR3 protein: CASSLRQSGGYEQYF
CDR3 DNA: TGTGCCAGCAGTTTACGGCAGTCAGGGGGCTACGAGCAGTACTTC

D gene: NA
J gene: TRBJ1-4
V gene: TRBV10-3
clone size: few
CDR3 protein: CAISEHGQSREKLFF
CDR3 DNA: TGTGCCATCAGTGAGCACGGACAGTCAAGAGAAAAACTGTTTTTT

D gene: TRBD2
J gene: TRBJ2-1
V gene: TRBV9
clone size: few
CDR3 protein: CASSLSRTSGRAKNEQFF
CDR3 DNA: TGTGCCAGCAGCCTTTCACGGACTAGCGGGAGGGCCAAGAATGAGCAGTTCTTC

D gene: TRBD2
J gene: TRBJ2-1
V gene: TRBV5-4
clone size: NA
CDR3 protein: CASSPSFRLSGSGRHNEQFF
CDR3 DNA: TGTGCCAGCAGCCCCTCCTTTAGGTTATCGGGTAGCGGGAGGCACAATGAGCAGTTCTTC

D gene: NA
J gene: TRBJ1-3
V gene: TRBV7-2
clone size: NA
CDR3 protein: CASSQGFAGNTIYF
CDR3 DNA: TGTGCCAGCAGCCAGGGATTCGCGGGAAACACCATATATTTT

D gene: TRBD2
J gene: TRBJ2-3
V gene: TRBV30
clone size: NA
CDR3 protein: CAWLAGSTDTQYF
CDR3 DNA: TGTGCCTGGCTAGCGGGGAGCACAGATACGCAGTATTTT

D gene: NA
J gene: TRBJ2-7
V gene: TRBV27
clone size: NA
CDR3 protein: CASSPDIWPGSSSSLTYEQYF
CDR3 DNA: TGTGCCAGCAGTCCGGACATTTGGCCAGGATCGAGCTCATCACTTACCTACGAGCAGTACTTC

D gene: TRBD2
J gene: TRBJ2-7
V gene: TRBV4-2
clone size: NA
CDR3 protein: CASSQGGGFEQYF
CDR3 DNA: TGTGCCAGCAGCCAAGGGGGGGGGTTCGAGCAGTACTTC

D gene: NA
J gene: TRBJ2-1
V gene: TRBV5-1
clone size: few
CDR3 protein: CASSLGDLYNEQFF
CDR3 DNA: TGCGCCAGCAGCTTGGGGGACTTATACAATGAGCAGTTCTTC

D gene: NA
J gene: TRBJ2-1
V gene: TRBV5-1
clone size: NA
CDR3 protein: CASSLDSVENEQFF
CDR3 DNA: TGCGCCAGCAGCTTGGATAGCGTTGAAAATGAGCAGTTCTTC

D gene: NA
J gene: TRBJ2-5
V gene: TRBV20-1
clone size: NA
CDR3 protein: CSASTSSRGETQYF
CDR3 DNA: TGCAGTGCTAGTACTAGCTCTCGCGGGGAGACCCAGTACTTC

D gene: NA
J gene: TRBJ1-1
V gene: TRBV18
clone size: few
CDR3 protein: CASSPGVNTEAFF
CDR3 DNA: TGTGCCAGCTCACCCGGGGTGAACACTGAAGCTTTCTTT

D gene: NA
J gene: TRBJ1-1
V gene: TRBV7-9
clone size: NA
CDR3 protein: CASSSRGRNTEAFF
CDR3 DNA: TGTGCCAGCAGCTCCAGAGGCCGGAACACTGAAGCTTTCTTT

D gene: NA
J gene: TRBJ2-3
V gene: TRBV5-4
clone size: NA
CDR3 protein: CASSLRDLRGDTQYF
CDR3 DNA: TGTGCCAGCAGCTTGAGGGACTTAAGGGGAGATACGCAGTATTTT

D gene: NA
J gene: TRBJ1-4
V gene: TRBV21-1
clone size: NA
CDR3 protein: CASSNPRGSEKLFF
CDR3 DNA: TGTGCCAGCAGCAACCCGAGGGGGTCTGAAAAACTGTTTTTT

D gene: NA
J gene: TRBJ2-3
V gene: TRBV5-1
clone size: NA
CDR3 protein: CASSLTARTDTQYF
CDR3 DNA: TGCGCCAGCAGCTTGACAGCCCGAACAGATACGCAGTATTTT

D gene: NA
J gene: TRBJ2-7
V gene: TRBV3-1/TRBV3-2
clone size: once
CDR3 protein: CASSQEPRVHEQYF
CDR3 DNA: TGTGCCAGCAGCCAAGAGCCCAGGGTCCACGAGCAGTACTTC

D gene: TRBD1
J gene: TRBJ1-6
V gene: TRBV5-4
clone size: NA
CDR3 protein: CASSEGQATYNSPLHF
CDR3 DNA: TGTGCCAGCAGCGAAGGACAGGCAACCTATAATTCACCCCTCCACTTT

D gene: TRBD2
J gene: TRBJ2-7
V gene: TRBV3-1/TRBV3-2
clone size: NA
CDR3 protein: CASSQVLGTSGRPTYEQYF
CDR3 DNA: TGTGCCAGCAGCCAAGTCCTGGGGACTAGCGGGAGGCCTACCTACGAGCAGTACTTC

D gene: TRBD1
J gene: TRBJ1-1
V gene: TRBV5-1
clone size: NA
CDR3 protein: CASSFTGDTEAFF
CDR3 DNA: TGCGCCAGCAGCTTTACAGGGGACACTGAAGCTTTCTTT

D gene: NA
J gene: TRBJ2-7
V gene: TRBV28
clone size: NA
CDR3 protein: CASSLFGGHYEQYF
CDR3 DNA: TGTGCCAGCAGTTTATTCGGCGGCCACTACGAGCAGTACTTC

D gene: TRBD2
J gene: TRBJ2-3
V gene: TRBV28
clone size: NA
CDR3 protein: CASSSIAGGDTQYF
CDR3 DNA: TGTGCCAGCAGCTCTATAGCGGGGGGGGATACGCAGTATTTT

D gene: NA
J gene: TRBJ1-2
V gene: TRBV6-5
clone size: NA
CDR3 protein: CASNPRNSLYGYTF
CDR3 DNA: TGTGCCAGCAACCCAAGGAACAGCCTCTATGGCTACACCTTC

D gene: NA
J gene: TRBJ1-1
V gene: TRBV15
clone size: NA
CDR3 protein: CATSLATDTEAFF
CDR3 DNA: TGTGCCACCAGCCTTGCTACTGACACTGAAGCTTTCTTT

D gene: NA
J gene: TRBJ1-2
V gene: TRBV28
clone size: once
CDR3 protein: CASSTGGLTNYGYTF
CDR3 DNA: TGTGCCAGCAGTACGGGCGGGTTAACTAACTATGGCTACACCTTC

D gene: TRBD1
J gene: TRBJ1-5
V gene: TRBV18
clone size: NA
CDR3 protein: CASSPRGDQPQHF
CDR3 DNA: TGTGCCAGCTCACCCAGGGGGGATCAGCCCCAGCATTTT

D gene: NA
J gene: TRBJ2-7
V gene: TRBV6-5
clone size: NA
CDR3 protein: CASSYLPQGNSYEQYF
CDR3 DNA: TGTGCCAGCAGTTATCTCCCTCAGGGGAACTCCTACGAGCAGTACTTC

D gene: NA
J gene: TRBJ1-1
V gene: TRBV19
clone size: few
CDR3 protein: CASSGGLGRNTEAFF
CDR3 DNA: TGTGCCAGTAGCGGGGGGTTGGGGAGGAACACTGAAGCTTTCTTT